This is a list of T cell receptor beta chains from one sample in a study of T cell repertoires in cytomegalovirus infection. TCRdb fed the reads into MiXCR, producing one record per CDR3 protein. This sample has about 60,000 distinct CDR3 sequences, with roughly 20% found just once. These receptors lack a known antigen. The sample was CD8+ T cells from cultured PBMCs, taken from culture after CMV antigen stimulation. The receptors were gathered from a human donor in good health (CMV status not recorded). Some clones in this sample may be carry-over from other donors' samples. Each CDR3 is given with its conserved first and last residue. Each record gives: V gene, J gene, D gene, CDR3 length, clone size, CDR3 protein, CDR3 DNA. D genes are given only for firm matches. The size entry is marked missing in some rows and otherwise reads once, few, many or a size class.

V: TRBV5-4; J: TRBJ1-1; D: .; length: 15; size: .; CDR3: CASSLETGMNTEAFF; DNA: TGTGCCAGCAGCTTGGAGACAGGAATGAACACTGAAGCTTTCTTT
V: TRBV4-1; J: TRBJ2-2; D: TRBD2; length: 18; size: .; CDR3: CASSRPTSLQIGTGELFF; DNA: TGCGCCAGCAGCCGACCGACTAGCCTACAAATCGGGACCGGGGAGCTGTTTTTT
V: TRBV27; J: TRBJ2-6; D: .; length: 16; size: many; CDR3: CASSLLGDGGANVLTF; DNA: TGTGCCAGCAGTTTATTAGGGGACGGTGGGGCCAACGTCCTGACTTTC
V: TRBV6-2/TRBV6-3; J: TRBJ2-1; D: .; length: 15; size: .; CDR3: CDSTLREIGNNEQFF; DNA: TGTGACAGCACTCTCCGGGAGATCGGGAACAATGAGCAGTTCTTC
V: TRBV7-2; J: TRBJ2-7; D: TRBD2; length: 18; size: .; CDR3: CASSFPSGTSGYPYEQYF; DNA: TGTGCCAGCAGCTTTCCTAGTGGGACTAGCGGTTACCCCTACGAGCAGTACTTC
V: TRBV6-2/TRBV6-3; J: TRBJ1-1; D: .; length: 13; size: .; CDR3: CASSPRGHTEAFF; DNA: TGTGCCAGCAGCCCGAGGGGACATACTGAAGCTTTCTTT
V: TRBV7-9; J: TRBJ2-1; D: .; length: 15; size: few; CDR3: CASIERGKPYNEQFF; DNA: TGTGCCAGCATCGAAAGGGGAAAGCCCTACAATGAGCAGTTCTTC
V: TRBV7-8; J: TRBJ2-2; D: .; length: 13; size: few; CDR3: CASSPGVAGELFF; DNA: TGTGCCAGCAGCCCTGGGGTGGCCGGGGAGCTGTTTTTT
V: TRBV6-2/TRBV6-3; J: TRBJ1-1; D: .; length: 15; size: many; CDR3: CASNPPGQKNTEAFF; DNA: TGTGCCAGCAATCCCCCGGGGCAGAAGAACACTGAAGCTTTCTTT
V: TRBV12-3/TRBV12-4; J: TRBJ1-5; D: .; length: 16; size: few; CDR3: CASSLALQGPNQPQHF; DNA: TGTGCCAGCAGTTTAGCTCTCCAGGGACCCAATCAGCCCCAGCATTTT
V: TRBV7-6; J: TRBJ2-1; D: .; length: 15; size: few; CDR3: CASSARQSSYNEQFF; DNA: TGTGCCAGCAGCGCGCGACAGAGCTCCTACAATGAGCAGTTCTTC
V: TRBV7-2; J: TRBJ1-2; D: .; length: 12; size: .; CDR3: CASSPTHYGYTF; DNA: TGTGCCAGCAGCCCAACGCACTATGGCTACACCTTC
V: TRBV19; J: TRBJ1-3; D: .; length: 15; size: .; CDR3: CASSLARGVGNTIYF; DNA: TGTGCCAGTAGTCTCGCCCGAGGGGTTGGAAACACCATATATTTT
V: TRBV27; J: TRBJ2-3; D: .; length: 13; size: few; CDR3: CASSLISTDTQYF; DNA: TGTGCCAGCAGTTTGATTAGCACAGATACGCAGTATTTT
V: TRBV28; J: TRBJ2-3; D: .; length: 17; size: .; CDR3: CASSFHPAGASTDTQYF; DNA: TGTGCCAGCAGTTTTCACCCCGCGGGGGCTAGCACAGATACGCAGTATTTT
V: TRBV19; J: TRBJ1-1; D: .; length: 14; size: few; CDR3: CASTDRPMNTEAFF; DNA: TGTGCCAGTACGGACAGACCCATGAACACTGAAGCTTTCTTT
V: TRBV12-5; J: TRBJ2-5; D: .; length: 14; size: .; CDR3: CASGLVPDEETQYF; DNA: TGTGCTAGTGGTTTGGTTCCAGACGAAGAGACCCAGTACTTC
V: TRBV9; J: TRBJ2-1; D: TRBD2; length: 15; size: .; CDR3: CASSVEIAGVTEQFF; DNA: TGTGCCAGCAGCGTAGAAATAGCGGGAGTCACTGAGCAGTTCTTC
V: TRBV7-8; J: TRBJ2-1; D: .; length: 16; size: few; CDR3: CASSLARRVPYNEQFF; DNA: TGTGCCAGCAGCTTAGCGAGGAGGGTGCCCTACAATGAGCAGTTCTTC
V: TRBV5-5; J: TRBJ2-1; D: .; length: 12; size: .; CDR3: CASSFQYNEQFF; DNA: TGTGCCAGCAGCTTCCAATATAATGAGCAGTTCTTC
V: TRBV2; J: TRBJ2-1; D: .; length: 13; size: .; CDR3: CAITFSQWNEQFF; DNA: TGTGCCATCACGTTCAGCCAGTGGAATGAGCAGTTCTTC
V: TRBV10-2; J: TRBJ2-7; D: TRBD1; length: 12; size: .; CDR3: CATTGGSYEQYF; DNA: TGCGCCACGACAGGGGGCAGCTACGAGCAGTACTTC
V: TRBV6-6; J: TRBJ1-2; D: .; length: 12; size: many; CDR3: CASSYSNYGYTF; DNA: TGTGCCAGCAGTTACTCGAACTATGGCTACACCTTC
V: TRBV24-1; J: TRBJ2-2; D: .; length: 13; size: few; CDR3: CATSDMWTGELFF; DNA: TGTGCCACCAGTGATATGTGGACCGGGGAGCTGTTTTTT
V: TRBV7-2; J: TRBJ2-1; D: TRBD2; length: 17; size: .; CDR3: CASSPSGPSGFLAEQFF; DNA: TGTGCCAGCAGCCCAAGTGGTCCTAGCGGGTTTCTGGCTGAGCAGTTCTTC
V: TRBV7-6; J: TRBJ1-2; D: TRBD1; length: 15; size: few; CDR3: CASSPGQQGAGGYTF; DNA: TGTGCCAGCAGTCCAGGACAACAGGGGGCGGGTGGCTACACCTTC
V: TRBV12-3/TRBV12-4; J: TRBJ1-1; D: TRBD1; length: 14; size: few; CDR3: CASSLTGGGTEAFF; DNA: TGTGCCAGCAGTCTAACAGGGGGCGGAACTGAAGCTTTCTTT
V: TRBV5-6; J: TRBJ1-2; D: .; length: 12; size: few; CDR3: CASINSLGGYTF; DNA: TGTGCCAGCATAAACAGCCTGGGGGGCTACACCTTC
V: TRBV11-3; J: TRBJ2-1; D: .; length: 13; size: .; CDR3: CASALGAGGEQFF; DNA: TGTGCCAGCGCATTAGGGGCCGGGGGTGAGCAGTTCTTC
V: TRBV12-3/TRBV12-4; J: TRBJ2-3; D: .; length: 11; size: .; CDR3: CASSLADTQYF; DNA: TGTGCCAGCAGTTTAGCAGATACGCAGTATTTT
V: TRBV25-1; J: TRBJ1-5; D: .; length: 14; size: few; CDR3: CASSEGGSNQPQHF; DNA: TGTGCCAGCAGTGAAGGTGGGAGCAATCAGCCCCAGCATTTT
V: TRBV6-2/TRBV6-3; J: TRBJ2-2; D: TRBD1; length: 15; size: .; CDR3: CASRRTGRGTGELFF; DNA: TGTGCCAGCAGGCGGACAGGGCGGGGCACCGGGGAGCTGTTTTTT
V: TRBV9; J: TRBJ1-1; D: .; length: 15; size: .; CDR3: CASSVDLRDGTEAFF; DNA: TGTGCCAGCAGCGTAGACCTCAGGGATGGAACTGAAGCTTTCTTT
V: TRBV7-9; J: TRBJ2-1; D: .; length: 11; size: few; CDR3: CASSSNNEQFF; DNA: TGTGCCAGCAGCTCAAACAATGAGCAGTTCTTC
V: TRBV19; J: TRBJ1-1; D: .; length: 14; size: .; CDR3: CASTHRGGSDEAFF; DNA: TGTGCCAGTACCCACCGAGGTGGGTCGGATGAAGCTTTCTTT
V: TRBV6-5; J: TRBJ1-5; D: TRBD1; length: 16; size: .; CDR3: CASPSTGTTGNQPQHF; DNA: TGTGCCAGCCCTTCGACAGGGACGACCGGCAATCAGCCCCAGCATTTT
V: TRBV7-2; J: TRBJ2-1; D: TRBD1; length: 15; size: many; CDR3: CASSFRDRGDNEQFF; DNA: TGTGCCAGCAGCTTCCGGGACAGGGGGGATAATGAGCAGTTCTTC
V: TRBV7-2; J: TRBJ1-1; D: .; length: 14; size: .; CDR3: CASSLGYRNTEAFF; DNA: TGTGCCAGCAGCTTAGGTTACAGAAACACTGAAGCTTTCTTT
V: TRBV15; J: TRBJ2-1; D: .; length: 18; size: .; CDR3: CATSRDHPKSRGENEQFF; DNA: TGTGCCACCAGCAGAGATCATCCCAAATCGAGGGGGGAGAATGAGCAGTTCTTC
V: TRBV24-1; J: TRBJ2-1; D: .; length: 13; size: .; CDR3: CATSELSWGEQFF; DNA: TGTGCCACCAGTGAGTTAAGCTGGGGTGAGCAGTTCTTC
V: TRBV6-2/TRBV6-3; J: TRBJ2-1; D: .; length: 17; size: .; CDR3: CASSYARGDTNYNEQFF; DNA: TGTGCCAGCAGTTACGCCCGAGGAGACACCAATTACAATGAGCAGTTCTTC
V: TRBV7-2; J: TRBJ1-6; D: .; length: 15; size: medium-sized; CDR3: CASSRDKGNHSPLHF; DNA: TGTGCCAGCAGCAGGGACAAGGGTAATCATTCACCCCTCCACTTT
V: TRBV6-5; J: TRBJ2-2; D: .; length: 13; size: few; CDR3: CASSYSYSGELFF; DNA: TGTGCCAGCAGTTACTCGTATTCCGGGGAGCTGTTTTTT